The present entry profiles one TCR beta chain with its context. This entry comes from a study of blood T cell repertoires in COVID-19. Only in-frame clones appear in the TCRdb table, and some are missing; sequencing was by immunoSEQ multiplex PCR. The sample holds about 290,000 clones, under 90% seen once. The specimen sequenced was PBMCs or T cells enriched from blood (not recorded which). The TCR sequence derives from a woman aged 40 to 50 who had recovered from COVID-19.

The CDR3 loop is CASSVEAGSDSPLHF. The DNA for the CDR3 is TGTGCCAGCAGCGTAGAGGCAGGTTCGGATTCACCCCTCCACTTT. The chain is built from TRBV9 and TRBJ1-6; D not certain. Germline CDR1 SGDLS, CDR2 YYNGEE. V was shortened by 0 bases and J by 8 bases, with 12 bases between the two germline ends. The CDR3 extends over 15 amino acids.